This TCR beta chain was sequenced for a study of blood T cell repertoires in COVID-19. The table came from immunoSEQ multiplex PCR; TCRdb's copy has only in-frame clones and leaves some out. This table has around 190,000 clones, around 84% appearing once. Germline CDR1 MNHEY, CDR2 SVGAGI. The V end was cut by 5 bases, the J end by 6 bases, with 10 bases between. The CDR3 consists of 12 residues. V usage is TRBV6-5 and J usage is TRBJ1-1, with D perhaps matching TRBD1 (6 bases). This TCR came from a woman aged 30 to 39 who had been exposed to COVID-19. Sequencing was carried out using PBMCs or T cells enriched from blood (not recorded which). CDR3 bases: TGTGCCAGCAGTCTCGACAGGTCTGAAGCTTTCTTT. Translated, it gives CASSLDRSEAFF.